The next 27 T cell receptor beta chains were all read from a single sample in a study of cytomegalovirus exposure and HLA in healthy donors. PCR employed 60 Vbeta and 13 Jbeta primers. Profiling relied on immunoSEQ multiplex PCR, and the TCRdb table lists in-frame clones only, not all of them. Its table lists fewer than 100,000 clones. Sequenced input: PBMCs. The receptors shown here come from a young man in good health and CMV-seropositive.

The CDR3 spells CASKPTSGEETQYF. The CDR3 DNA is TGCGCCAGCAAACCGACTAGCGGGGAAGAGACCCAGTACTTC. The chain links TRBV4-1 to TRBJ2-5; 11 bases fit TRBD2. CDR1 is MGHRA and CDR2 is YSYEKL in the germline V gene. V lost 7 bases and J lost 3; bases outside the gene matches: 4. This CDR3 spans 14 amino acids.

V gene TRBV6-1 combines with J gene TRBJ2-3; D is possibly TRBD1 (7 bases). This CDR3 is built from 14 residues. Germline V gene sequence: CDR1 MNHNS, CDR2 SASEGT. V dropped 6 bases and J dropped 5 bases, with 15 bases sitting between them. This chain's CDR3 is CASREGARGDTQYF. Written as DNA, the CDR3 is TGTGCCAGCAGGGAGGGGGCGCGAGGAGATACGCAGTATTTT.

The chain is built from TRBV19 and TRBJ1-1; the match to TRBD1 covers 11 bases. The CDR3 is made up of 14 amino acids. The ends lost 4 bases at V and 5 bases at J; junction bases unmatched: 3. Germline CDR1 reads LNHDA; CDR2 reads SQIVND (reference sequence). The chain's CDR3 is CASSRDRGRTEAFF. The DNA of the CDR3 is TGTGCCAGTAGTAGGGACAGGGGGAGAACTGAAGCTTTCTTT. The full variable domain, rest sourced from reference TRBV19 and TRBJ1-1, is DGGITQSPKYLFRKEGQNVTLSCEQNLNHDAMYWYRQDPGQGLRLIYYSQIVNDFQKGDIAEGYSVSREKKESFPLTVTSAQKNPTAFYLCASSRDRGRTEAFFGQGTRLTVV.

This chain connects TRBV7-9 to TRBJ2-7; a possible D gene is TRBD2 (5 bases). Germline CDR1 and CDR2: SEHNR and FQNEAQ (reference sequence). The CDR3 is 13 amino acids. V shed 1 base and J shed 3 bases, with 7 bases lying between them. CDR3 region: CASSLDGSYEQYF. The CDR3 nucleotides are TGTGCCAGCAGCTTAGATGGGAGCTACGAGCAGTACTTC.

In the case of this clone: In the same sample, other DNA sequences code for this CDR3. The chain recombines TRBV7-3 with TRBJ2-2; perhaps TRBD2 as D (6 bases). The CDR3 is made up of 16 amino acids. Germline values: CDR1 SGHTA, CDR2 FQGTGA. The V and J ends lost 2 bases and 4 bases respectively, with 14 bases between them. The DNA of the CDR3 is TGTGCCAGCAGCTTAGGGCTAGCCGGGGGCACCGGGGAGCTGTTTTTT. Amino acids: CASSLGLAGGTGELFF.

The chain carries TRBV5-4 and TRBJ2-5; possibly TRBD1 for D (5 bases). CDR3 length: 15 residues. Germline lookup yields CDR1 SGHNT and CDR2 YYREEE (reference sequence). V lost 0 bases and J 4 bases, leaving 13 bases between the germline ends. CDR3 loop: CASSLAQGNIETQYF. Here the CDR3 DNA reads TGTGCCAGCAGCTTGGCCCAGGGTAACATAGAGACCCAGTACTTC.

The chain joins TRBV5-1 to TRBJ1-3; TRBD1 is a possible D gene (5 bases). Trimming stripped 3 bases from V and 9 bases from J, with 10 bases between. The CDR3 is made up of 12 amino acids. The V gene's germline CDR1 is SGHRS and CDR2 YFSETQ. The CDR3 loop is CASSSEGPTIYF. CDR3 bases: TGCGCCAGCAGCTCGGAGGGGCCCACCATATATTTT.

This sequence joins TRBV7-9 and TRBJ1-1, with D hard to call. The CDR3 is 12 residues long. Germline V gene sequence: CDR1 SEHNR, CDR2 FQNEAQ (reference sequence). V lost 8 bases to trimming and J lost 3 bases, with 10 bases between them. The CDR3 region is CASDKADTEAFF. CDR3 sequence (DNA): TGTGCCAGCGATAAGGCGGACACTGAAGCTTTCTTT.

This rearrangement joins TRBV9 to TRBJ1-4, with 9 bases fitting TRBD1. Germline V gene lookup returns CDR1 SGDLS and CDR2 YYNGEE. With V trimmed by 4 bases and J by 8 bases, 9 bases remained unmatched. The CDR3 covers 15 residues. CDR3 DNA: TGTGCCAGCAGCCCCGGGGGGACAGGGTTCGAAAAACTGTTTTTT. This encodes CASSPGGTGFEKLFF.

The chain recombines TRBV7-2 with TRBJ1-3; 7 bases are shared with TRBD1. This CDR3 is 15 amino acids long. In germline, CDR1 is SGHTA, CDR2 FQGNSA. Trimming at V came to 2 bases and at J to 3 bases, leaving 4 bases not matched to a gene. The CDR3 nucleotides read TGTGCCAGCAGCTTAACAGGGGAAGTTGGAAACACCATATATTTT. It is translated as CASSLTGEVGNTIYF.

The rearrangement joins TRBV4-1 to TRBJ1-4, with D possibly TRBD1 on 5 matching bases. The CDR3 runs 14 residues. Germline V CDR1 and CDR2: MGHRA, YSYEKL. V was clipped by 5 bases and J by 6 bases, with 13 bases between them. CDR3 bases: TGCGCCAGCAGCTTCTCAGGGCGAGATGAAAAACTGTTTTTT. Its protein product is CASSFSGRDEKLFF.

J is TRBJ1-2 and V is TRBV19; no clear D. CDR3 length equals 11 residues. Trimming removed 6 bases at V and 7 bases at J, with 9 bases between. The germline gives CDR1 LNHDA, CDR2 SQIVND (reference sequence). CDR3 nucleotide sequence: TGTGCCAGTAGCCTGAGTTCTGGCTACACCTTC. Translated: CASSLSSGYTF.

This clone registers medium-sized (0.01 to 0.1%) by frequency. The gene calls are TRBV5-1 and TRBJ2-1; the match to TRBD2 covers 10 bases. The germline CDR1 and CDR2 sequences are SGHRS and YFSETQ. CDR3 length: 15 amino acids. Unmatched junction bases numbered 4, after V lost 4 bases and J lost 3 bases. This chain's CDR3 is CASSLAGDSYNEQFF. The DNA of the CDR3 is TGCGCCAGCAGCCTAGCGGGGGATAGCTACAATGAGCAGTTCTTC.

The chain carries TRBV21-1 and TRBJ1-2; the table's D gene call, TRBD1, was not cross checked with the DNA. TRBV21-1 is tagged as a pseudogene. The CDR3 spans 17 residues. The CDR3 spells CASSKGAGDRAVYGYTF. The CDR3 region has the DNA TGTGCCAGCAGCAAAGGAGCGGGGGACAGGGCTGTCTATGGCTACACCTTC.

The DNA of the CDR3 is TGTGCCAGCAGCCAAGCTCAAGCATCGGGTTATGGCTACACCTTC. Translating it yields CASSQAQASGYGYTF. V usage is TRBV14 and J usage is TRBJ1-2; D gene ambiguous. V lost 1 base, J lost 5 bases, and 14 bases lay in between. The germline gives CDR1 SGHDN, CDR2 FVKESK. The CDR3 is 15 amino acids.

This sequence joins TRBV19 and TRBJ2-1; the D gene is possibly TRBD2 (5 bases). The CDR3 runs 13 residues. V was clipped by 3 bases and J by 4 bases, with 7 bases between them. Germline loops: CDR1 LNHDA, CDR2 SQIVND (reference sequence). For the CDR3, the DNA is TGTGCCAGTAGTATTTCGGGGTACAATGAGCAGTTCTTC. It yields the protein CASSISGYNEQFF. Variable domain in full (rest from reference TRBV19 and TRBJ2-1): DGGITQSPKYLFRKEGQNVTLSCEQNLNHDAMYWYRQDPGQGLRLIYYSQIVNDFQKGDIAEGYSVSREKKESFPLTVTSAQKNPTAFYLCASSISGYNEQFFGPGTRLTVL.

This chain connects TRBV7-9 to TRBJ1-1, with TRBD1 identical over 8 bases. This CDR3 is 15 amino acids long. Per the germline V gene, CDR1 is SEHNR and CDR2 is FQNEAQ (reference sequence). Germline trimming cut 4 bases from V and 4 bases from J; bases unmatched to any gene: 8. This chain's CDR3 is CASSSRQGTSTEAFF. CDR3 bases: TGTGCCAGCAGCTCCCGACAGGGGACCAGCACTGAAGCTTTCTTT.

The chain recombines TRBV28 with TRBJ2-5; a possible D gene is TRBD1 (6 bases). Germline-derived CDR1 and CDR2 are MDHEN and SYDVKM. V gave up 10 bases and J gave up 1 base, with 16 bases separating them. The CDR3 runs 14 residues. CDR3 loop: CATADRSPQETQYF. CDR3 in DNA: TGTGCCACCGCGGACAGATCCCCCCAAGAGACCCAGTACTTC.

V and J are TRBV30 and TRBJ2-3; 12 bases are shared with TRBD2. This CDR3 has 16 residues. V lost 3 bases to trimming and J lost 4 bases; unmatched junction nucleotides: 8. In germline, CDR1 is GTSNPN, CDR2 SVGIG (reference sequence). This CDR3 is CAWSAGLAGLADTQYF. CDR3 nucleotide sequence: TGTGCCTGGAGCGCAGGACTAGCGGGGTTAGCAGATACGCAGTATTTT.

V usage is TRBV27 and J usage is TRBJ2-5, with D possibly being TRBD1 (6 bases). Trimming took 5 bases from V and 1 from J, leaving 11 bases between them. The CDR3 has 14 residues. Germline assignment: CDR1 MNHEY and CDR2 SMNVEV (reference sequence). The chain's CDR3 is CASSPRTAQETQYF. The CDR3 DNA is TGTGCCAGCAGTCCGCGGACAGCCCAAGAGACCCAGTACTTC.

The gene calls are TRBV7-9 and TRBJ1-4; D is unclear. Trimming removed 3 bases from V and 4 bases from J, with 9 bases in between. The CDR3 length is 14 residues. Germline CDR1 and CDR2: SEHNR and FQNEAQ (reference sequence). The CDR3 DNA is TGTGCCAGCAGCTTTGGCGGAAATAATGAAAAACTGTTTTTT. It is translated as CASSFGGNNEKLFF.

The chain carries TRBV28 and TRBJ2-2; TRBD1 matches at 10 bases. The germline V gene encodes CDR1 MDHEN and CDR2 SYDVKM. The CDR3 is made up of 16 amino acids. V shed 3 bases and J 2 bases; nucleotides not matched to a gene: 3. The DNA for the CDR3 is TGTGCCAGCAGTTTCGGGACAGGGGTAAACACCGGGGAGCTGTTTTTT. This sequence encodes CASSFGTGVNTGELFF.

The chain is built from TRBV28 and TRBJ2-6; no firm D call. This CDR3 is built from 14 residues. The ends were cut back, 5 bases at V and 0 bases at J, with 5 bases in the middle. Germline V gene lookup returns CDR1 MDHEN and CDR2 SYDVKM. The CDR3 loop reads CASSLPSGANVLTF. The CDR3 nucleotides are TGTGCCAGCAGTCTCCCCTCTGGGGCCAACGTCCTGACTTTC.

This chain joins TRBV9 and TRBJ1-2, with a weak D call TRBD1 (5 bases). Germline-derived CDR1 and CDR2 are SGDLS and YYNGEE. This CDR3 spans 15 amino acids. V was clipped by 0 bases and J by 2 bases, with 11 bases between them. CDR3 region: CASSVGGEGNYGYTF. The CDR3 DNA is TGTGCCAGCAGCGTAGGAGGGGAGGGGAACTATGGCTACACCTTC.

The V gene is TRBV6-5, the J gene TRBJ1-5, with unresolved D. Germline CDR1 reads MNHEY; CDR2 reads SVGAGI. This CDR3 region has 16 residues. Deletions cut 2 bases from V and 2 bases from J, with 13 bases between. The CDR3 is CASSYRFRCGNQPQHF. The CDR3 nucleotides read TGTGCCAGCAGTTACCGATTCCGGTGCGGCAATCAGCCCCAGCATTTT.

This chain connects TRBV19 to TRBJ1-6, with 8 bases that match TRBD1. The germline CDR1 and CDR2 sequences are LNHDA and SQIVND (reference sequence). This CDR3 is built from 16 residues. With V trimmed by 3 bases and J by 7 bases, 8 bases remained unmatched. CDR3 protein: CASSIRGRKGNSPLHF. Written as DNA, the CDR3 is TGTGCCAGTAGTATCAGGGGGCGTAAAGGAAATTCACCCCTCCACTTT.

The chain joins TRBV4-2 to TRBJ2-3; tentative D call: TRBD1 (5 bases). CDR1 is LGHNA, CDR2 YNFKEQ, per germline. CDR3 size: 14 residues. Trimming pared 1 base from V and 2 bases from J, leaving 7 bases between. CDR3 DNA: TGTGCCAGCAGCCAAGTAGGGGACACAGATACGCAGTATTTT. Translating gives CASSQVGDTDTQYF.